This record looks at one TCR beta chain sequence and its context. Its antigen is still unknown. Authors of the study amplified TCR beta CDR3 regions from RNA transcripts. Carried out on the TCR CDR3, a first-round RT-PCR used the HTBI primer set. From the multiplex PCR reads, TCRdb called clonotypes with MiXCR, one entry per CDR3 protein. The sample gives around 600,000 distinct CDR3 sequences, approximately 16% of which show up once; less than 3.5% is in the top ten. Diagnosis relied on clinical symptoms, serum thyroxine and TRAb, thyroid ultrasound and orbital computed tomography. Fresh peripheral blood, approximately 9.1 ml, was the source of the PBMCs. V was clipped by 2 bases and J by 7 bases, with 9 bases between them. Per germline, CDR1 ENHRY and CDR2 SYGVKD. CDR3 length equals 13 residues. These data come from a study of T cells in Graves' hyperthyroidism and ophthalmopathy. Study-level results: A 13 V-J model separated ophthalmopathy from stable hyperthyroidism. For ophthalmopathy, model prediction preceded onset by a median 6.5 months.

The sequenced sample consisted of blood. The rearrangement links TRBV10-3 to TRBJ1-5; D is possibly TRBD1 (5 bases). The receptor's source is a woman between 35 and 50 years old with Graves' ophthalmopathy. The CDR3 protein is CAISEQGGQPQHF. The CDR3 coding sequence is TGTGCCATCAGTGAGCAGGGTGGGCAGCCCCAGCATTTT.